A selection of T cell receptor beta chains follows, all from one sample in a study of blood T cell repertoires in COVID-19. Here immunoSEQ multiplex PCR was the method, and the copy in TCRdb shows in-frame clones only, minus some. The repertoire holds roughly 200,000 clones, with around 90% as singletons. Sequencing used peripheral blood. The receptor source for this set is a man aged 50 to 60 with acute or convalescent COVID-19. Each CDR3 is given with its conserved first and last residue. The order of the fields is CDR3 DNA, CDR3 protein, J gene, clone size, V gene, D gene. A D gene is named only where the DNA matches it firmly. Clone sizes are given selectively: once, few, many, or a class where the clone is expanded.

TGCGCCAGCAGCTTCGGGAACACAGATACGCAGTATTTT	CASSFGNTDTQYF	TRBJ2-3	-	TRBV5-1	-
TGTGCCAGCAGTTCCCGGCGGGAGGATCACGAGCAGTACTTC	CASSSRREDHEQYF	TRBJ2-7	-	TRBV27	TRBD2
TGTGCCAGCAGTTACATTTCGGTCATGAACACTGAAGCTTTCTTT	CASSYISVMNTEAFF	TRBJ1-1	-	TRBV6-5	-
TGTGCCAGCAGGCCGGGACTAGCGGGAAACACAGATACGCAGTATTTT	CASRPGLAGNTDTQYF	TRBJ2-3	-	TRBV27	TRBD2
TGTGCCAGCAGATCTAAAAGCGGGGCGGACAATGAGCAGTTCTTC	CASRSKSGADNEQFF	TRBJ2-1	-	TRBV28	TRBD2
TGTGCCAGCAGCCCTCGTTCAGGGCTAATCAGCTCTGGGGCCAACGTCCTGACTTTC	CASSPRSGLISSGANVLTF	TRBJ2-6	-	TRBV7-8	-
TGTGCCAGCAGGATTAGCGGGAGGGACACCGGGGAGCTGTTTTTT	CASRISGRDTGELFF	TRBJ2-2	-	TRBV6-5	TRBD2
TGTGCCAGCAGCTTAAGTCTAGCGGGAGTCCCGGGGGAGCAGTACTTC	CASSLSLAGVPGEQYF	TRBJ2-7	-	TRBV5-5	TRBD2
TGTGCCAGCAGCGTAGGGAGGGGACTCCACAATGAGCAGTTCTTC	CASSVGRGLHNEQFF	TRBJ2-1	few	TRBV9	-
TGTGCCACCCACCCATACAGGAACACTGAAGCTTTCTTT	CATHPYRNTEAFF	TRBJ1-1	-	TRBV28	-
TGTGCCAGCAGCGCTTCGACTAGCGGGAGCCGAGATACGCAGTATTTT	CASSASTSGSRDTQYF	TRBJ2-3	-	TRBV7-8	TRBD2
TGTGCCAGCAGCGTAGGTTACGGGGAGGCAGATACGCAGTATTTT	CASSVGYGEADTQYF	TRBJ2-3	-	TRBV9	-
TGTGCCAGCAGTCCCCGGGGAGGGAGGTATCGGATGAACACTGAAGCTTTCTTT	CASSPRGGRYRMNTEAFF	TRBJ1-1	-	TRBV27	-
TGTGCCAGCAGCTTAGAAGGGGGTGGGACTGAAGCTTTCTTT	CASSLEGGGTEAFF	TRBJ1-1	few	TRBV7-9	-
TGTGCCCCCCGCGCGGAGAACTATGGCTACACCTTC	CAPRAENYGYTF	TRBJ1-2	once	TRBV2	-
TGTGCCAGCAGCCGTGCTATCGACAGCCAAGAGACCCAGTACTTC	CASSRAIDSQETQYF	TRBJ2-5	-	TRBV7-9	-
TGCAGCGTTGTTGGGGAGGCCCTCGCGGGAGGCACAGATACGCAGTATTTT	CSVVGEALAGGTDTQYF	TRBJ2-3	-	TRBV29-1	TRBD2
TGTGCCAGCAGCCAACTATCGGGATTACAAGAGACCCAGTACTTC	CASSQLSGLQETQYF	TRBJ2-5	-	TRBV14	-
TGTGCCAGCAGACCGTCCCGGGACAGGGGGAAGCAGTACTTC	CASRPSRDRGKQYF	TRBJ2-7	once	TRBV28	TRBD1
TGTGCCAGCAGCGCCCAACCAGGAGGGGGGGCTGAAGCTTTCTTT	CASSAQPGGGAEAFF	TRBJ1-1	-	TRBV9	-
TGCAGCGTGGGAAGGGGGCGAGGTGAAAAACTGTTTTTT	CSVGRGRGEKLFF	TRBJ1-4	-	TRBV29-1	TRBD1
TGTGCCAGCAGTTTGGGGAGCAACTATGGCTACACCTTC	CASSLGSNYGYTF	TRBJ1-2	-	TRBV28	-
TGTGCCAGCAGTGAAACAGGGGCCCATCAGCCCCAGCATTTT	CASSETGAHQPQHF	TRBJ1-5	-	TRBV6-1	TRBD1
TGTGCCAGCAGCCCTTTAGACAGGGGGTACCGTACCGGCCAAGAGACCCAGTACTTC	CASSPLDRGYRTGQETQYF	TRBJ2-5	-	TRBV2	TRBD1
TGTGCCAGCAGCGACCTTGGGACTAGCGGGAGGGAGCAGTTCTTC	CASSDLGTSGREQFF	TRBJ2-1	-	TRBV9	TRBD2
TGTGCCAGCAGGGGAGCGGGACTAGCGGGCGAGTACTTC	CASRGAGLAGEYF	TRBJ2-5	-	TRBV28	TRBD2
TGTGCCACCAGTATTGGGACTGCCTACAATGAGCAGTTCTTC	CATSIGTAYNEQFF	TRBJ2-1	-	TRBV24-1	-
TGTGCCAGCAGCCAAAGACTAGCGGCCTCCACAGATACGCAGTATTTT	CASSQRLAASTDTQYF	TRBJ2-3	-	TRBV3-1/TRBV3-2	TRBD2